A selection of T cell receptor beta chains follows, all from one sample in a study of OX40 agonist ivuxolimab in advanced cancers. Clones were sequenced by immunoSEQ multiplex PCR, and TCRdb holds only the in-frame ones, with some missing. The sample consists of approximately 62,000 clones, 89% of them appearing once. The sample here was CD4+ or CD8+ T cells sorted from blood, taken in a trial of the OX40 agonist ivuxolimab. The source is an adult with an advanced solid tumor such as melanoma, head and neck, liver or kidney cancer. CDR3s include the opening cysteine and the closing phenylalanine or tryptophan. The D gene is left open where the match is weak. Size values are once, few and many counts, or a class for expanded clones, and some rows have none.

>TRBD2|TRBV18|NA|TRBJ2-1
TGTGCCAGCTCACCGGGGACTAGCGGGACCTACAATGAGCAGTTCTTC
CASSPGTSGTYNEQFF
>NA|TRBV19|NA|TRBJ2-5
TGTGCCAGTAGTAGGGGAGAGACCCAGTACTTC
CASSRGETQYF
>NA|TRBV27|NA|TRBJ2-7
TGTGCCAGCCACGGAGGGCTCTCCTACGAGCAGTACTTC
CASHGGLSYEQYF
>NA|TRBV25-1|NA|TRBJ1-2
TGTGCCAGCAGTGGCTGGATTTATGATGGCTACACCTTC
CASSGWIYDGYTF
>TRBD2|TRBV6-6|NA|TRBJ2-3
TGTGCCAGCAGCTCAGGGGAGCGGGAGGTCGATACGCAGTATTTT
CASSSGEREVDTQYF
>NA|TRBV5-1|NA|TRBJ1-1
TGCGCCAGCAGCCCCGAGGGGGGGCTGAACACTGAAGCTTTCTTT
CASSPEGGLNTEAFF
>NA|TRBV7-8|NA|TRBJ1-2
TGTGCCAGCAGCCCGGGACCCCTCTATGGCTACACCTTC
CASSPGPLYGYTF
>NA|TRBV9|once|TRBJ1-1
TGTGCCAGCAGCGTAGGCCCCAGTGCACCTGAAGCTTTCTTT
CASSVGPSAPEAFF
>NA|TRBV7-9|NA|TRBJ2-3
TGTGCCAGCAGCTTGCCCGGGGCGACAGAAGTGAGAGATACGCAGTATTTT
CASSLPGATEVRDTQYF
>NA|TRBV30|NA|TRBJ1-5
TGTGCCTGGAGAGGTGGGAGCAATCAGCCCCAGCATTTT
CAWRGGSNQPQHF
>TRBD1|TRBV7-9|NA|TRBJ1-1
TGTGCCAGCAGCTCCCCGCTACAGGGGGTTTTAGCTCGATCTGAAGCTTTCTTT
CASSSPLQGVLARSEAFF
>NA|TRBV28|NA|TRBJ1-1
TGTGCCAGCAGTTACCGCGGAAACACTGAAGCTTTCTTT
CASSYRGNTEAFF
>NA|TRBV30|NA|TRBJ1-4
TGTGCCTGGAGTCCCGTGACTTCGAATACTAATGAAAAACTGTTTTTT
CAWSPVTSNTNEKLFF
>TRBD1|TRBV27|NA|TRBJ1-2
TGTGCCAGCAGTTCAATACAGGGGGCCGTCTATGGCTACACCTTC
CASSSIQGAVYGYTF
>NA|TRBV25-1|once|TRBJ2-1
TGTGCCAGCAGTGAATCATTAGATGAGCAGTTCTTC
CASSESLDEQFF
>NA|TRBV4-1|NA|TRBJ1-2
TGCGCCAGCAGCCAAGCGGGCTACCTTCATGGCTACACCTTC
CASSQAGYLHGYTF
>TRBD2|TRBV7-3|NA|TRBJ2-3
TGTGCCAGCAGCCTCGGGACTAGCGGGAGGACAGATACGCAGTATTTT
CASSLGTSGRTDTQYF
>NA|TRBV4-2|NA|TRBJ2-7
TGTGCCAGCAGCCAAATCAGCATTGGGGACATCCCCTACGAGCAGTACTTC
CASSQISIGDIPYEQYF
>NA|TRBV7-2|NA|TRBJ2-7
TGTGCCAGCAGCTTAGTTGGGGGGAGCTCCTACGAGCAGTACTTC
CASSLVGGSSYEQYF
>NA|TRBV28|NA|TRBJ2-5
TGTGCCAGTGGAACTAGCAAGGAGACCCAGTACTTC
CASGTSKETQYF
>NA|TRBV6-1|NA|TRBJ2-1
TGTGCCAGCAGTGCTACCCTCTCCTCCTACAATGAGCAGTTCTTC
CASSATLSSYNEQFF
>NA|TRBV19|NA|TRBJ2-6
TGTGCCAGTAGTCCCGGGGTCTCTGGGGCCAACGTCCTGACTTTC
CASSPGVSGANVLTF
>NA|TRBV5-5|NA|TRBJ1-2
TGTGCCAGCAGCTTAAGACAGGTTTATGGCTACACCTTC
CASSLRQVYGYTF
>NA|TRBV9|NA|TRBJ2-1
TGTGCCAGCAGCGTATTCCACAATGAGCAGTTCTTC
CASSVFHNEQFF
>TRBD2|TRBV11-2|NA|TRBJ2-2
TGTGCCAGCAGCCTGACTAGCCCCACCGGGGAGCTGTTTTTT
CASSLTSPTGELFF